Below, one T cell receptor beta chain is given with its context. This sample was taken from a study of blood T cell repertoires in COVID-19. Study context: The samples span acute and convalescent COVID-19 from the United States, Italy and Spain. Sources were T cells, B-cell-depleted T cells, or PBMCs; the material itself was cDNA or gDNA.

The germline gives CDR1 PRHDT, CDR2 FYEKMQ (reference sequence). Trimming removed 3 bases from V and 2 bases from J; junction bases left unmatched: 5. The CDR3 is 16 residues long. As handled by the study authors: By means of reference gene primer amplification, nucleated cell counts were estimated. The data were produced by immunoSEQ multiplex PCR, yet TCRdb's version contains in-frame clones alone and is incomplete. V and J calls and clone size are given by that table; D and trimming were obtained from the DNA. Of about 63,000 clones in the sample, about 70% are singletons; the top ten hold roughly half.

The sequence was obtained from a woman older than 75 with acute or convalescent COVID-19. The sequencing input was peripheral blood. The gene calls are TRBV13 and TRBJ2-3; the match to TRBD2 covers 10 bases. CDR3 loop: CASSFKAGGYTDTQYF. The DNA of the CDR3 is TGTGCCAGCAGCTTCAAAGCGGGAGGGTACACAGATACGCAGTATTTT.